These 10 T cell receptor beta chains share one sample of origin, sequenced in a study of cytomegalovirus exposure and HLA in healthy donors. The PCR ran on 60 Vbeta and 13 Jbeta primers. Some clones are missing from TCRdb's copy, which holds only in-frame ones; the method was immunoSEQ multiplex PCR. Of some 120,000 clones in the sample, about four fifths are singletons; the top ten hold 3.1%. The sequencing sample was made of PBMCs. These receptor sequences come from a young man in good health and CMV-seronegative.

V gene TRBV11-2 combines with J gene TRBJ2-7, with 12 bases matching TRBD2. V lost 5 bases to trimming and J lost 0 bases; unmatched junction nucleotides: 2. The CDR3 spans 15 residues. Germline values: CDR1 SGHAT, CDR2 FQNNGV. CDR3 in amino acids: CASSPTSGSSYEQYF. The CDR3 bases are TGTGCCAGCAGCCCGACTAGCGGGAGCTCCTACGAGCAGTACTTC. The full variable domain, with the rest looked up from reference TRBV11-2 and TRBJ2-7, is EAGVAQSPRYKIIEKRQSVAFWCNPISGHATLYWYQQILGQGPKLLIQFQNNGVVDDSQLPKDRFSAERLKGVDSTLKIQPAKLEDSAVYLCASSPTSGSSYEQYFGPGTRLTVT.

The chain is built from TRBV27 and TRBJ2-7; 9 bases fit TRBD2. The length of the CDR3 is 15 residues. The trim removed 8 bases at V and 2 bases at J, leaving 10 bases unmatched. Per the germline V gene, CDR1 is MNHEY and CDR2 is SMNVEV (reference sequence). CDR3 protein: CASSYSSGETYEQYF. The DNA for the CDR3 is TGTGCCAGCTCGTATTCTAGCGGGGAGACCTACGAGCAGTACTTC.

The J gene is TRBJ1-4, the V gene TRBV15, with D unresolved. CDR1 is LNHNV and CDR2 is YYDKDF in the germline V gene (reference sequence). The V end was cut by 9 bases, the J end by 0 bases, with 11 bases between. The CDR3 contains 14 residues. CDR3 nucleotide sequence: TGTGCCACGTCCCGCGGGGCAACTAATGAAAAACTGTTTTTT. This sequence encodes CATSRGATNEKLFF.

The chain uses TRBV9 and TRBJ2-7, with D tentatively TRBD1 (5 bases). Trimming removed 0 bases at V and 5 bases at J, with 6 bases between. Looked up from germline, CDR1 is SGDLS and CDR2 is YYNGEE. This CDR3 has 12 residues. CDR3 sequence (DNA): TGTGCCAGCAGCGTAGGGGGCCACGAGCAGTACTTC. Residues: CASSVGGHEQYF.

CDR3 sequence (DNA): TGTGCCACCACTAGCGGGGGGGCTCTAGGCACAGATACGCAGTATTTT. Amino acid sequence: CATTSGGALGTDTQYF. The chain has TRBV10-3 and TRBJ2-3; 13 bases agree with TRBD2. Germline CDR1 reads ENHRY; CDR2 reads SYGVKD. The junction had 8 bases not matched to a gene; V was cut back by 10 bases and J by 1 base. This CDR3 spans 16 amino acids.

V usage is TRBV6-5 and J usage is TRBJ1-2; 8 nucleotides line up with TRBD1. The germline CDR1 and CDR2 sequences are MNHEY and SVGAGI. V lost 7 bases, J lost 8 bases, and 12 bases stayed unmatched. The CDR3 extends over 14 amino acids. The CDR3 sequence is CASTTQGDFIGYTF. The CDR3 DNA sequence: TGTGCCAGCACTACACAGGGGGATTTTATAGGCTACACCTTC.

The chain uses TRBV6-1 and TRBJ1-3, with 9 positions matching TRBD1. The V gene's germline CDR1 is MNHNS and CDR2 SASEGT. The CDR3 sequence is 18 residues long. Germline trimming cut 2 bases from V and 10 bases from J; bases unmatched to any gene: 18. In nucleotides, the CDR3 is TGTGCCAGCAGTGAACCCGCCACAGGGGGCAGGCTCCTTGGAACCATATATTTT. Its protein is CASSEPATGGRLLGTIYF.

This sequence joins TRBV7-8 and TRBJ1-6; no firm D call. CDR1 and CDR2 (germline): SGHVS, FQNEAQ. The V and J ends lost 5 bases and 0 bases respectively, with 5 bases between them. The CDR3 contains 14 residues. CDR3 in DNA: TGTGCCAGCAGCGTGAGCTCCTATAATTCACCCCTCCACTTT. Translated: CASSVSSYNSPLHF.

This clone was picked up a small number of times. The CDR3 sequence is CASSLTGDSYEQYF. The DNA of the CDR3 is TGTGCCAGCTCGCTGACAGGGGATTCCTACGAGCAGTACTTC. The chain recombines TRBV6-5 with TRBJ2-5; 8 bases map to TRBD1. The end of the DNA fits TRBJ2-7 better, so the J call may be wrong. From germline, CDR1 is MNHEY and CDR2 SVGAGI. This CDR3 is built from 14 residues.

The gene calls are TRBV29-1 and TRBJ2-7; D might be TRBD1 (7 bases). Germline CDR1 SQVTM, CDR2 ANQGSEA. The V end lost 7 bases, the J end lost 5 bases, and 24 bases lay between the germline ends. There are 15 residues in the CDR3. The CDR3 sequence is CSAAGYSGQIHEQYF. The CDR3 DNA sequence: TGCAGCGCCGCGGGATATTCGGGACAGATCCACGAGCAGTACTTC.